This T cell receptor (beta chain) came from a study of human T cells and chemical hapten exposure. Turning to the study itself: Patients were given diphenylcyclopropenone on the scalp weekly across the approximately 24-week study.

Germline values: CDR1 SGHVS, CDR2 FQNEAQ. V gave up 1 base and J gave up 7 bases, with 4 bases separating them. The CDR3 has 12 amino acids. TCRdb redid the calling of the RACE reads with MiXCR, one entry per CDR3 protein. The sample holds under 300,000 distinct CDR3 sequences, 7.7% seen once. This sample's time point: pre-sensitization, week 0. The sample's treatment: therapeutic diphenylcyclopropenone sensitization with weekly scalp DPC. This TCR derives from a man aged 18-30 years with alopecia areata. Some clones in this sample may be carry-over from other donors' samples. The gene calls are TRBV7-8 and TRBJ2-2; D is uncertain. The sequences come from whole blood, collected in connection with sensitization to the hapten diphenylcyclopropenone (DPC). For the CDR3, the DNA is TGTGCCAGCAGCTTAGGGCACGGGGAGCTGTTTTTT. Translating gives CASSLGHGELFF.